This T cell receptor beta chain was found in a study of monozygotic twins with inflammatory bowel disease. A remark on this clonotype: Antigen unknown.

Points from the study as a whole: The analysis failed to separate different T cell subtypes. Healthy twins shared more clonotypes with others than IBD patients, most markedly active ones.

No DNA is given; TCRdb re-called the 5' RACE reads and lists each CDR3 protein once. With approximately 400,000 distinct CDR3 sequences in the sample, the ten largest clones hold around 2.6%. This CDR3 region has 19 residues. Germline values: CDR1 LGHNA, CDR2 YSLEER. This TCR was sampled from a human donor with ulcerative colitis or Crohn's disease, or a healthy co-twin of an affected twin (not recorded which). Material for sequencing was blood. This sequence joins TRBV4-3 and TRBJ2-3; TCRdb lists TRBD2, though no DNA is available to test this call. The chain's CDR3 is CASSQGAGTIAGGSVTQYF.